These 23 T cell receptor beta chains originate from one sample sequenced in a study of regulatory T cells in long-lasting Graves disease. Time point defined: persistent/refractory GD, antithyroid drugs over 5 years with positive TRAb. Scientists built the TCR library using RNA that was extracted from PBMCs. Libraries of TCR beta came from iRepertoire HTBI primers plus Arm-PCR of CDR3 regions. TCRdb reanalysed the multiplex PCR reads using MiXCR and keeps one entry per CDR3 protein. The sample holds around 460,000 distinct CDR3 sequences, 20% to 25% seen once. The input for sequencing was peripheral blood mononuclear cells (PBMCs), taken when the disease was refractory, from a patient treated with antithyroid drugs. The receptors stem from a female donor with Graves disease.

This clonotype was recorded at least ten times. The chain links TRBV28 to TRBJ2-5, with TRBD1 identical over 8 bases. This CDR3 is built from 13 residues. Per the germline V gene, CDR1 is MDHEN and CDR2 is SYDVKM. The ends lost 8 bases at V and 7 bases at J; junction bases unmatched: 9. This CDR3 reads CASERQGSGTQYF. The CDR3, as DNA: TGTGCCAGCGAGAGACAGGGGTCGGGGACCCAGTACTTC.

The table lists this clonotype with many counts. V is TRBV29-1 and J is TRBJ1-2; D gene ambiguous. Germline V gives CDR1 SQVTM, CDR2 ANQGSEA. With 3 bases removed from V and 8 bases from J, the gap between germline ends came to 7 bases. The CDR3 length is 10 residues. The CDR3 region has the DNA TGCAGCGTTGAGACGGGGGGCTACACCTTC. It is translated as CSVETGGYTF.

This clonotype was observed at least ten times. The chain carries TRBV2 and TRBJ1-2; maybe TRBD1 (5 bases). The V end lost 1 base, the J end lost 5 bases, and 8 bases lay between the germline ends. CDR1 and CDR2 from the germline V gene are SNHLY and FYNNEI. The length of the CDR3 is 13 residues. CDR3 sequence: CASSEEGAYGYTF. The CDR3 DNA reads TGTGCCAGCAGTGAAGAAGGGGCGTATGGCTACACCTTC.

About this clonotype itself: A read error may produce the germline difference seen at one junction end. This chain connects TRBV19 to TRBJ2-2; TRBD2 might be the D (5 bases). The CDR3 sequence is 14 residues long. Germline lookup yields CDR1 LNHDA and CDR2 SQIVND (reference sequence). For the CDR3, the DNA is TGTGCCAGTACCCCGGGGATGGAGACCGGGGAGCTGCTTTTT. Amino acids: CASTPGMETGELLF.

The rearrangement joins TRBV20-1 to TRBJ2-2; TRBD2 matches 8 bases. The CDR3 extends over 14 amino acids. Germline V gene data show CDR1 as DFQATT and CDR2 as SNEGSKA (reference sequence). The ends lost 3 bases at V and 7 bases at J; junction bases unmatched: 7. The CDR3 protein is CSASREGQGGELFF. The DNA of the CDR3 is TGCAGTGCTAGTCGGGAGGGCCAGGGCGGGGAGCTGTTTTTT.

The rearrangement uses TRBV6-1 and TRBJ1-6; D remains ambiguous. This CDR3 has 15 residues. Germline CDR1 is MNHNS and CDR2 is SASEGT. V lost 5 bases and J lost 7, with 15 bases in between. CDR3 nucleotides: TGTGCCAGCAGTCCTCGGGCCCGGGCAAATTCACCCCTCCACTTT. Translated, it gives CASSPRARANSPLHF.

In this sample, this clonotype turned up a few times. V and J are TRBV24-1 and TRBJ2-2; 10 positions agree with TRBD2. The CDR3 has 17 amino acids. Germline CDR1 and CDR2: KGHDR and SFDVKD. The trim removed 3 bases at V and 6 bases at J, leaving 9 bases unmatched. CDR3 DNA sequence: TGTGCCACCAGTGATCCTAGCGGGGGCGCCGGTTCCGGGGAGCTGTTTTTT. Protein sequence: CATSDPSGGAGSGELFF.

This clonotype was observed a few times. V usage is TRBV7-2 and J usage is TRBJ2-2, with D uncertain. The V gene lost 7 bases and the J gene lost 0 bases, with 6 bases spanning the gap. This CDR3 is built from 13 residues. Germline assignment: CDR1 SGHTA and CDR2 FQGNSA. The CDR3 DNA reads TGTGCCAGCACCCCGTCGAACACCGGGGAGCTGTTTTTT. This translates into CASTPSNTGELFF.

This clonotype was recorded a few times. J is TRBJ2-3 and V is TRBV28, with no clear D. This CDR3 has 13 amino acids. Germline CDR1 and CDR2: MDHEN and SYDVKM. Deletions cut 3 bases from V and 4 bases from J, with 8 bases between. CDR3 bases: TGTGCCAGCAGTTTCCCCCCCGCAGATACGCAGTATTTT. It specifies CASSFPPADTQYF.

V is TRBV15 and J is TRBJ1-3, with D unclear. V was pared by 1 base and J by 5 bases, with 0 bases between. The CDR3 is made up of 11 amino acids. CDR1 and CDR2 (germline): LNHNV, YYDKDF (reference sequence). CDR3 bases: TGTGCCACCAGCAGAGGAAACACCATATATTTT. This encodes CATSRGNTIYF.

The J gene is TRBJ1-5, the V gene TRBV19; no reliable D call. The CDR3 contains 13 residues. Deletions cut 3 bases from V and 7 bases from J, with 10 bases between. Germline CDR1 LNHDA, CDR2 SQIVND (reference sequence). CDR3 loop: CASSMSRRQPQHF. The CDR3 DNA reads as TGTGCCAGTAGTATGTCCCGCCGGCAGCCCCAGCATTTT.

Only a few counts were recorded for this clonotype. The V gene is TRBV5-6, the J gene TRBJ1-4; D not certain. Germline CDR1 reads SGHDT; CDR2 reads YYEEEE. The germline V and J ends were trimmed by 2 bases and 4 bases, with 15 bases remaining between them. The CDR3 has 16 residues. The CDR3: CASSFHPTASNEKLFF. DNA of the CDR3: TGTGCCAGCAGCTTTCATCCAACAGCTAGTAATGAAAAACTGTTTTTT.

This clonotype was seen a handful of times. CDR3: CASSLSMGSGNTIYF. DNA for the CDR3: TGTGCCAGCAGTTTATCTATGGGCTCTGGAAACACCATATATTTT. The chain recombines TRBV28 with TRBJ1-3, with D unresolved. The length of the CDR3 is 15 residues. The V end was cut by 1 base, the J end by 0 bases, with 7 bases between. In germline, CDR1 is MDHEN, CDR2 SYDVKM.

This clonotype was observed a handful of times. This rearrangement joins TRBV19 to TRBJ2-5, with a tentative D call TRBD1 (5 bases). CDR3 size: 15 residues. V was shortened by 1 base and J by 5 bases, with 14 bases between the two germline ends. The germline gives CDR1 LNHDA, CDR2 SQIVND (reference sequence). The CDR3 DNA is TGTGCCAGTAGTATAGGACCAGGGTTTAGGGAGACCCAGTACTTC. Protein sequence: CASSIGPGFRETQYF.

Ten or more counts support this clonotype. V gene TRBV2 combines with J gene TRBJ1-2; D uncertain. Between the trimmed V and J ends, which lost 6 bases and 6 bases, there was a span of 5 bases. CDR1 SNHLY and CDR2 FYNNEI come from the germline V gene. This CDR3 is built from 10 residues. As DNA, the CDR3 is TGTGCCAGCAGGACCGATGGCTACACCTTC. Protein: CASRTDGYTF.

CDR3 in DNA: TGTGCCGGGGGTGGGGATAGCAATCAGCCCCAGCATTTT. This codes for CAGGGDSNQPQHF. The chain combines TRBV2 with TRBJ1-5; possibly TRBD1 for D (5 bases). V lost 11 bases and J 0 bases, leaving 11 bases between the germline ends. The CDR3 loop spans 13 amino acids. In germline, CDR1 is SNHLY, CDR2 FYNNEI.

As for this clonotype: Germline is not matched at one junction end, which may reflect a read error. The chain combines TRBV20-1 with TRBJ1-4; the D gene is possibly TRBD1 (5 bases). CDR3 size: 13 residues. CDR1 and CDR2 from the germline V gene are DFQATT and SNEGSKA (reference sequence). The CDR3 DNA follows: TGCAGTGCTGTGACAGCAACTAATGAAAAACTGTCTTTT. Its translation: CSAVTATNEKLSF.

This clonotype has at least ten counts. The gene calls are TRBV7-9 and TRBJ2-2; D is ambiguous. The CDR3 totals 16 residues. The germline V gene has CDR1 SEHNR and CDR2 FQNEAQ (reference sequence). Trimming left V 1 base short and J 0 bases short, with 9 bases between. The CDR3 protein is CASSLVAGTNTGELFF. CDR3 DNA sequence: TGTGCCAGCAGCTTAGTTGCAGGAACGAACACCGGGGAGCTGTTTTTT.

This clonotype came up many times. The chain employs TRBV11-1 and TRBJ1-2, with D possibly TRBD1 on 6 matching bases. V was trimmed by 4 bases and J by 5 bases, leaving 8 bases between them. The germline gives CDR1 SGHAT, CDR2 FQDESV (reference sequence). The CDR3 runs to 12 residues. As DNA, the CDR3 is TGTGCCAGCAGCTCAGGGGAGTATGGCTACACCTTC. Its protein is CASSSGEYGYTF.

The genes are TRBV19 and TRBJ2-2; tentative D call: TRBD1 (6 bases). The CDR3 is 14 amino acids. V lost 6 bases to trimming and J lost 7 bases, with 15 bases between them. The germline CDR1 and CDR2 sequences are LNHDA and SQIVND (reference sequence). The CDR3 sequence: CASRTRGLDGELFF. CDR3 bases: TGTGCCAGTAGAACCAGGGGTTTGGACGGGGAGCTGTTTTTT.

On this clonotype itself: A much larger clone differs by one base, so this may be a read error. The chain employs TRBV30 and TRBJ1-4; a weak D match, TRBD1 (6 bases). CDR3 size: 14 residues. Germline V gene sequence: CDR1 GTSNPN, CDR2 SVGIG (reference sequence). The CDR3 DNA follows: TGTGCCTGGAGTCTGACAGGATTCAATGAAAAACCGTTTTTT. Translating it yields CAWSLTGFNEKPFF. The full variable domain, rest sourced from reference TRBV30 and TRBJ1-4, is SQTIHQWPATLVQPVGSPLSLECTVEGTSNPNLYWYRQAAGRGLQLLFYSVGIGQISSEVPQNLSASRPQDRQFILSSKKLLLSDSGFYLCAWSLTGFNEKPFFGSGTQLSVL.

V usage is TRBV15 and J usage is TRBJ1-5, with TRBD1 identical over 7 bases. V dropped 4 bases and J dropped 6; count of bases not matched to a gene: 3. The germline CDR1 and CDR2 sequences are LNHNV and YYDKDF (reference sequence). The CDR3 spans 13 residues. CDR3 protein: CATSKRGPQPQHF. The CDR3 coding sequence is TGTGCCACCAGCAAAAGGGGGCCTCAGCCCCAGCATTTT.

The genes are TRBV28 and TRBJ1-1; 10 nucleotides align to TRBD1. Germline-derived CDR1 and CDR2 are MDHEN and SYDVKM. This CDR3 contains 17 residues. The V and J ends lost 6 bases and 0 bases, in that order; junction bases with no gene match: 10. CDR3 in DNA: TGTGCCAGCAGCTCAGGGACAGGGGTATCCATGAACACTGAAGCTTTCTTT. It is translated as CASSSGTGVSMNTEAFF.